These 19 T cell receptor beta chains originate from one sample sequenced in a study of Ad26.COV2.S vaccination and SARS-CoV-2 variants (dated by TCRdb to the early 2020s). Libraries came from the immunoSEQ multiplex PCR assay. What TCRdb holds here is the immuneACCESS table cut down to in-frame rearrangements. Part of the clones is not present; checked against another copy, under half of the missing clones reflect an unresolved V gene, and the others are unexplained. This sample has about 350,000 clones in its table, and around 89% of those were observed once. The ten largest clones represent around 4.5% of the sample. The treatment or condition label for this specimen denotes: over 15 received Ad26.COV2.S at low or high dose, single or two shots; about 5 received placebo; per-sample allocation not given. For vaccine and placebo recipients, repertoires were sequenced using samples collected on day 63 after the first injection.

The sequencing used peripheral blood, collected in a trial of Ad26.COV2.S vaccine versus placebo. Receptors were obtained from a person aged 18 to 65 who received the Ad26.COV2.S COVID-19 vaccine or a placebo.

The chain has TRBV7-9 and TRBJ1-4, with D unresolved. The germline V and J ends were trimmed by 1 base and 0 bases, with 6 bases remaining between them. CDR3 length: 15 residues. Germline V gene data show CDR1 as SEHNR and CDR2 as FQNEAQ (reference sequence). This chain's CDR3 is CASSLGEATNEKLFF. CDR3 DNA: TGTGCCAGCAGCTTAGGGGAGGCAACTAATGAAAAACTGTTTTTT.

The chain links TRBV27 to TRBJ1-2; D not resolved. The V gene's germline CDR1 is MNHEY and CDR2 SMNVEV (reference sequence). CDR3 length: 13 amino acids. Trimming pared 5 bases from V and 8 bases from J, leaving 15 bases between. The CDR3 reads CASSPREGWGYTF. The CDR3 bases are TGTGCCAGCAGTCCCAGAGAGGGATGGGGCTACACCTTC.

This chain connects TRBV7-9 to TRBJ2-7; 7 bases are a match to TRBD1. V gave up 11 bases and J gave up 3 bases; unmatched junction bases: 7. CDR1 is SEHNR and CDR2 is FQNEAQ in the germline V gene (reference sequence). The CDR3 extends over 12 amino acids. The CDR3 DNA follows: TGTGCCTCCACTTACAGGGGCTACGAGCAGTACTTC. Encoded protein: CASTYRGYEQYF.

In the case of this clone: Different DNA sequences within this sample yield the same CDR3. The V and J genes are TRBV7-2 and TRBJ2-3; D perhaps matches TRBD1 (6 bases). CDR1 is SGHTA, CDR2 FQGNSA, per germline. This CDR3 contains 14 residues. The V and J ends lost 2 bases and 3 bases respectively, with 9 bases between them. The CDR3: CASSLNTGTDTQYF. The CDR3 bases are TGTGCCAGCAGCTTAAACACAGGGACAGATACGCAGTATTTT.

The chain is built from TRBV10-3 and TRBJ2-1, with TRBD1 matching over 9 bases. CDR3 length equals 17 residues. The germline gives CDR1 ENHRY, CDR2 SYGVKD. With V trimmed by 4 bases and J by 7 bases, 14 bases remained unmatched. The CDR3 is CAISGGGQGGRRNEQFF. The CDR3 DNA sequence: TGTGCCATCAGTGGGGGGGGACAGGGAGGGAGGAGGAATGAGCAGTTCTTC.

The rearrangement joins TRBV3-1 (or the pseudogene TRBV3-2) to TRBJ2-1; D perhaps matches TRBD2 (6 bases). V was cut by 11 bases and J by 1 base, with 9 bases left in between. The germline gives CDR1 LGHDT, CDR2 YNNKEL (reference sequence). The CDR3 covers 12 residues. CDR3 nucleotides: TGTGCCTCCAGCGGGTCCTACAATGAGCAGTTCTTC. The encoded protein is CASSGSYNEQFF.

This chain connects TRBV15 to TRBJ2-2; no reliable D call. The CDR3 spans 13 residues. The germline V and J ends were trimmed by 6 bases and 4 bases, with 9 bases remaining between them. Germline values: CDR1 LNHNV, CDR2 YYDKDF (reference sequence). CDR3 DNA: TGTGCCACCAGTTTCAGATTCACCGGGGAGCTGTTTTTT. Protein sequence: CATSFRFTGELFF.

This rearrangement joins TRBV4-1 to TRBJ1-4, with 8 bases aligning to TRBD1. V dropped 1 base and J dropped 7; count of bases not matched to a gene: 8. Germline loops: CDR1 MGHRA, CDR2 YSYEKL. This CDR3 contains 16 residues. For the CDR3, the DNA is TGCGCCAGCAGCCAAGGAAGGCAGGGGGCTACTGAAAAACTGTTTTTT. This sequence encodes CASSQGRQGATEKLFF.

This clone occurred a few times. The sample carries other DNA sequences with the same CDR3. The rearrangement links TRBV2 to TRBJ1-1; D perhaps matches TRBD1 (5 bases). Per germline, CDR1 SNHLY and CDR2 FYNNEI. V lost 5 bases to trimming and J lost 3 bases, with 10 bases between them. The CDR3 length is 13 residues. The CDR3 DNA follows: TGTGCCAGCAGTCCAGACAGAGACACTGAAGCTTTCTTT. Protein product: CASSPDRDTEAFF. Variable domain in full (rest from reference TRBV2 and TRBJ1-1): EPEVTQTPSHQVTQMGQEVILRCVPISNHLYFYWYRQILGQKVEFLVSFYNNEISEKSEIFDDQFSVERPDGSNFTLKIRSTKLEDSAMYFCASSPDRDTEAFFGQGTRLTVV.

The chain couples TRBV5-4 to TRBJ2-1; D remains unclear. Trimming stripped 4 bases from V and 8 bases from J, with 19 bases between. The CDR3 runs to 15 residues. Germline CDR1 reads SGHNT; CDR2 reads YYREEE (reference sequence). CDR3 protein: CASSATPSLGDEQFF. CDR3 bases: TGTGCCAGCAGCGCGACCCCGAGCTTAGGAGATGAGCAGTTCTTC.

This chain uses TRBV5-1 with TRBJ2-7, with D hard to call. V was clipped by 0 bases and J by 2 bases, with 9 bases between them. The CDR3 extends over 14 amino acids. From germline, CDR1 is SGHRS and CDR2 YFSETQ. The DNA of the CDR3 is TGCGCCAGCAGCTTGGGCCCAGAAGCCTACGAGCAGTACTTC. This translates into CASSLGPEAYEQYF.

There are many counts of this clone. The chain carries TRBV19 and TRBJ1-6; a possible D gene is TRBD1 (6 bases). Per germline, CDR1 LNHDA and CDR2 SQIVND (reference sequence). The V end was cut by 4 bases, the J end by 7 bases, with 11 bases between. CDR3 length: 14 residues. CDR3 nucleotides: TGTGCCAGTAGTACGGGGGGCTACAATTCACCCCTCCACTTT. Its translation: CASSTGGYNSPLHF.

The CDR3 nucleotides are TGTGCCAGCAGTTACACCCGAGGGACAAATCGCCGAGGGTACAATGAGCAGTTCTTC. As protein: CASSYTRGTNRRGYNEQFF. This chain links TRBV6-2 or TRBV6-3 with TRBJ2-1; D is perhaps TRBD1 (6 bases). The germline V gene has CDR1 MNHEY and CDR2 SVGEGT. The length of the CDR3 is 19 residues. Trimming took off 2 bases at V and 4 bases at J, with 24 bases between the two ends.

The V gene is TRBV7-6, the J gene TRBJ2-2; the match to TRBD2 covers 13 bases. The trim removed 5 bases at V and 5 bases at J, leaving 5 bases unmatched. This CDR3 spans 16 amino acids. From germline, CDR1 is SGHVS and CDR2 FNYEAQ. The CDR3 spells CASSETSGRRTGELFF. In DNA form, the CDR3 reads TGTGCCAGCAGCGAGACTAGCGGGAGGCGAACCGGGGAGCTGTTTTTT. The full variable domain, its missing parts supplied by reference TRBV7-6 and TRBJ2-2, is GAGVSQSPRYKVTKRGQDVALRCDPISGHVSLYWYRQALGQGPEFLTYFNYEAQQDKSGLPNDRFSAERPEGSISTLTIQRTEQRDSAMYRCASSETSGRRTGELFFGEGSRLTVL.

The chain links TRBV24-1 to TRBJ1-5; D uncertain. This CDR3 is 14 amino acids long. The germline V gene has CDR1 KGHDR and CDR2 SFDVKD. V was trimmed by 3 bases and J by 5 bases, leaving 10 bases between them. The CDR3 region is CATSDPQTDQPQHF. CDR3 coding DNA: TGTGCCACCAGTGATCCGCAGACCGATCAGCCCCAGCATTTT.

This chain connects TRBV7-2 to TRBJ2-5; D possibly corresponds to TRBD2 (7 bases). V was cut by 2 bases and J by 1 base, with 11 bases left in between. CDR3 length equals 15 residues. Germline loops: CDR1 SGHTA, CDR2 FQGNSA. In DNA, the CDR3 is TGTGCCAGCAGCTTATTCCGGGGGGCCCAAGAGACCCAGTACTTC. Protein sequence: CASSLFRGAQETQYF.

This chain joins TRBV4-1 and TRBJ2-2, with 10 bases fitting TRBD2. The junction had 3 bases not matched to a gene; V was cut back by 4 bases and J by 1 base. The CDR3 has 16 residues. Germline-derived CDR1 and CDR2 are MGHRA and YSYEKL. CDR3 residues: CASSRGLAENTGELFF. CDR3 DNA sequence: TGCGCCAGCAGCCGCGGACTAGCGGAGAACACCGGGGAGCTGTTTTTT.

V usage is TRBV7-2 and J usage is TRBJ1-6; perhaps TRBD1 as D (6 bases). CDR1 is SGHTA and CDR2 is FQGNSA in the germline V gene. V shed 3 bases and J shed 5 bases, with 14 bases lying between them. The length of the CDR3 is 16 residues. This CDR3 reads CASSLGSGQNNSPLHF. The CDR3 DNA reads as TGTGCCAGCAGCTTGGGATCTGGACAGAATAATTCACCCCTCCACTTT. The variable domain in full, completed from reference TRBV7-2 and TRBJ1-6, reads GAGVSQSPSNKVTEKGKDVELRCDPISGHTALYWYRQSLGQGLEFLIYFQGNSAPDKSGLPSDRFSAERTGGSVSTLTIQRTQQEDSAVYLCASSLGSGQNNSPLHFGNGTRLTVT.

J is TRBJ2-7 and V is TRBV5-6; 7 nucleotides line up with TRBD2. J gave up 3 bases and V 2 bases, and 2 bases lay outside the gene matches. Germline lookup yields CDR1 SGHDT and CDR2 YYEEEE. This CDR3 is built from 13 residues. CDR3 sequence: CASSFGTNYEQYF. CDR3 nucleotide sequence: TGTGCCAGCAGCTTCGGGACTAACTACGAGCAGTACTTC.